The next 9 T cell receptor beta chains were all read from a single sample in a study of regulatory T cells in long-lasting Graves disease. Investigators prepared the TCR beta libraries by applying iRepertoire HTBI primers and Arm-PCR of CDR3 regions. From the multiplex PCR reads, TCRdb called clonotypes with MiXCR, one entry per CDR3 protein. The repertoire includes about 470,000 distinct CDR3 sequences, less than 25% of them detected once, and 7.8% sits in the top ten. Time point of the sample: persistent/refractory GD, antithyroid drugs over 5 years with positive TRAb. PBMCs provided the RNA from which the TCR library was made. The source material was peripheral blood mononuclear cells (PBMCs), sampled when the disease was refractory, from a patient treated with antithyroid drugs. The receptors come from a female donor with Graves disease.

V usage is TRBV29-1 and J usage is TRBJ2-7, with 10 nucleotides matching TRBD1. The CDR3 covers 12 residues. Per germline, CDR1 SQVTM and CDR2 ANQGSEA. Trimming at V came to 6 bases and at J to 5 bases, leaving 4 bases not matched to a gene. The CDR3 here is CSVGQGFDEQYF. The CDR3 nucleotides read TGCAGCGTGGGACAGGGGTTCGACGAGCAGTACTTC.

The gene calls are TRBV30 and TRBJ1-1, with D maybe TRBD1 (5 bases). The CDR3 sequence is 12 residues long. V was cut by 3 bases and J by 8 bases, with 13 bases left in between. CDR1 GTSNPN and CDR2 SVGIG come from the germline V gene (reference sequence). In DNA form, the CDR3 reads TGTGCCTGGAGGAAGGGACCGCCAGAAGCTTTCTTT. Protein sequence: CAWRKGPPEAFF.

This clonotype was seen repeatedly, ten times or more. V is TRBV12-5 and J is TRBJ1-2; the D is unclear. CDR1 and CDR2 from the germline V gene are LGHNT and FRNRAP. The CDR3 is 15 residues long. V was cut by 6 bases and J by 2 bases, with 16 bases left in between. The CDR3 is CASGNLRRPNYGYTF. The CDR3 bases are TGTGCTAGTGGAAATCTGCGACGGCCAAACTATGGCTACACCTTC.

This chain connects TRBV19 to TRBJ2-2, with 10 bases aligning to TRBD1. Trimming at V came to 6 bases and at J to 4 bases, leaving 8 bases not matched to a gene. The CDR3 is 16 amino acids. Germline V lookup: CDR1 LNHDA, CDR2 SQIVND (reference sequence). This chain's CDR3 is CASRFRDRGITGELFF. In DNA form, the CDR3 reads TGTGCCAGTAGGTTCAGGGACAGGGGTATCACCGGGGAGCTGTTTTTT. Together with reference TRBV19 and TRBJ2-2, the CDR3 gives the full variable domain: DGGITQSPKYLFRKEGQNVTLSCEQNLNHDAMYWYRQDPGQGLRLIYYSQIVNDFQKGDIAEGYSVSREKKESFPLTVTSAQKNPTAFYLCASRFRDRGITGELFFGEGSRLTVL.

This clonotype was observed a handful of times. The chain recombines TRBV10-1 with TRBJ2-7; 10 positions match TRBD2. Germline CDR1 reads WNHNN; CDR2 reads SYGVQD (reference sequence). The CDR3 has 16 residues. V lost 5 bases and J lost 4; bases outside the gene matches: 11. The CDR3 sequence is CASSPKVASGSYEQYF. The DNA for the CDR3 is TGCGCCAGCAGTCCAAAGGTGGCTAGCGGGAGTTACGAGCAGTACTTC.

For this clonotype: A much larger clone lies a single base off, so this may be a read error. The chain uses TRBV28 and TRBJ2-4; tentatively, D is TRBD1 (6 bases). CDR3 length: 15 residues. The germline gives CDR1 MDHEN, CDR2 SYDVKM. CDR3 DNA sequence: TGTGCCAACAGTTTGAGAGGACAGGCCAAAAACATTCAGTACTTC. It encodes CANSLRGQAKNIQYF.

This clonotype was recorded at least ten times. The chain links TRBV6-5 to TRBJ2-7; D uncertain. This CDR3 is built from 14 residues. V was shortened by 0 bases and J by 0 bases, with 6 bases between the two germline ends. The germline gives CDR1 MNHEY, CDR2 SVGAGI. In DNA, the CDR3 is TGTGCCAGCAGTTACTCGGGCAGCTCCTACGAGCAGTACTTC. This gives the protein CASSYSGSSYEQYF.

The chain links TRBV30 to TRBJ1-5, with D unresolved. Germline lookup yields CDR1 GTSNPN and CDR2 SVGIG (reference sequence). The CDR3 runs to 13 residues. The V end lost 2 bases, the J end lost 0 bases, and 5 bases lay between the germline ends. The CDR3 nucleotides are TGTGCCTGGAGTCAGATTAGCAATCAGCCCCAGCATTTT. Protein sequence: CAWSQISNQPQHF. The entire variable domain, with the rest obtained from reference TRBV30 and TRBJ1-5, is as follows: SQTIHQWPATLVQPVGSPLSLECTVEGTSNPNLYWYRQAAGRGLQLLFYSVGIGQISSEVPQNLSASRPQDRQFILSSKKLLLSDSGFYLCAWSQISNQPQHFGDGTRLSIL.

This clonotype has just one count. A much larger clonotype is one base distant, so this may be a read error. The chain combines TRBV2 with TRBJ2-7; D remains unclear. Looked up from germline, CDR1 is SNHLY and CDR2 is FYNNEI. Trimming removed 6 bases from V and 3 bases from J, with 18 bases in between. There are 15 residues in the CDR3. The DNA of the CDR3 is TGTGCCAGCAGGTCCGAAGCAGATTTAGTCTACGAGCAGTACTTC. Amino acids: CASRSEADLVYEQYF.